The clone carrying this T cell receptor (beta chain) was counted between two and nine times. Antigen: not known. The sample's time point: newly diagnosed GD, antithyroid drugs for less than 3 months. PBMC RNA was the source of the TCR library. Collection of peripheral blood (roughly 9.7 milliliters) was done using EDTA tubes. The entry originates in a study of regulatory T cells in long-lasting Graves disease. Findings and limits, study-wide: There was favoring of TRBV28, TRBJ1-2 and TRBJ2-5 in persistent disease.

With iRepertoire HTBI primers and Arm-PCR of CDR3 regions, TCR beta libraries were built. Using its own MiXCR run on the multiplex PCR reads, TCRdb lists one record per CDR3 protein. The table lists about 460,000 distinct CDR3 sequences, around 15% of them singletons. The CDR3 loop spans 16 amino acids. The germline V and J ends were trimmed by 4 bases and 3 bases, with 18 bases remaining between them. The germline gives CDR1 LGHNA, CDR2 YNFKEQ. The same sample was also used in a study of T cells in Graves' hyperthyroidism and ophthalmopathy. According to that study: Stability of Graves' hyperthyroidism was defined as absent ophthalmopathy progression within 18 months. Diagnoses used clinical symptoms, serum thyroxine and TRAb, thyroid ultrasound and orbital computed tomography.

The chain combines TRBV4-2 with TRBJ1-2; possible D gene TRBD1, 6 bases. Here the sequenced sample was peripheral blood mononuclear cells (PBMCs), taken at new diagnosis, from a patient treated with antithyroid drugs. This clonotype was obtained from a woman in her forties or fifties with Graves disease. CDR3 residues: CASSPDRSTYYYGYTF. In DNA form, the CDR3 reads TGTGCCAGCAGCCCAGACAGGAGTACCTACTACTATGGCTACACCTTC.